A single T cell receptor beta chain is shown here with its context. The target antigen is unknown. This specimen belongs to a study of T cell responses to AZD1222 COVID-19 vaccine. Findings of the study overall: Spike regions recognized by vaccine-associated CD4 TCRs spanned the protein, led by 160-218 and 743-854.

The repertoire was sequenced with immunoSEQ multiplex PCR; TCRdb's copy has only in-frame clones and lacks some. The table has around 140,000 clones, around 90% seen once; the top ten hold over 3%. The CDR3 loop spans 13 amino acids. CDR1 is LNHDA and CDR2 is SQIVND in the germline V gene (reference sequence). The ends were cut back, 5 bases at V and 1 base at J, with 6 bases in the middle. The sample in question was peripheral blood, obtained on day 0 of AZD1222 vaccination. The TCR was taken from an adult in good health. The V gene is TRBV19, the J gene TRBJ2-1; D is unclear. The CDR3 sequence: CASSPWSYNEQFF. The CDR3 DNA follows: TGTGCCAGTAGTCCGTGGTCCTACAATGAGCAGTTCTTC.